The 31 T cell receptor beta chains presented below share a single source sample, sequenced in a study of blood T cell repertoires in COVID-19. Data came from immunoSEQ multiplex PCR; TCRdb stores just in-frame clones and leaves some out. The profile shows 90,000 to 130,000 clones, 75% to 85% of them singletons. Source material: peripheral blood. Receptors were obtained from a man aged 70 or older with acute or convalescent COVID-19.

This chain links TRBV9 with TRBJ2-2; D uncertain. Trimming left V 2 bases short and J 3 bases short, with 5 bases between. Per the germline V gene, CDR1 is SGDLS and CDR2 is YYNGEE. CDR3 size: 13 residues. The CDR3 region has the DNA TGTGCCAGCAGCGTTCGGGACACCGGGGAGCTGTTTTTT. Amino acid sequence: CASSVRDTGELFF.

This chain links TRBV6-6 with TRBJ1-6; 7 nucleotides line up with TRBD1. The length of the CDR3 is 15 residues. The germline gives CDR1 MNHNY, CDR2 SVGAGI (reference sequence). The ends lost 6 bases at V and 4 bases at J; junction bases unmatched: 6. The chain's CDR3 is CASSTQGVYNSPLHF. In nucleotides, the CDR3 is TGTGCCAGCAGCACCCAGGGGGTTTATAATTCACCCCTCCACTTT.

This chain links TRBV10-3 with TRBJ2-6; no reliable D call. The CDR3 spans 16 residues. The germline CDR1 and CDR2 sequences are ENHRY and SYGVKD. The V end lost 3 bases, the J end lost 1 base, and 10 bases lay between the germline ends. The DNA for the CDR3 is TGTGCCATCAGTGATTACAGATATTCTGGGGCCAACGTCCTGACTTTC. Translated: CAISDYRYSGANVLTF.

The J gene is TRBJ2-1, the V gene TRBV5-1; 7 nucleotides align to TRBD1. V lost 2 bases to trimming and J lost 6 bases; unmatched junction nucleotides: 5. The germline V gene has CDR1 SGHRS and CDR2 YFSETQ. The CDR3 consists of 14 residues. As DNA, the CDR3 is TGCGCCAGCAGCTTCCTACGGGACAGCAATGAGCAGTTCTTC. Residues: CASSFLRDSNEQFF.

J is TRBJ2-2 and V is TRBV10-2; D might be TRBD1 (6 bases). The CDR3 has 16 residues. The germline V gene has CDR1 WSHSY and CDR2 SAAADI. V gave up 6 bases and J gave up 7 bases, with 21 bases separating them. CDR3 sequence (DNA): TGCGCCAGCAGGCTGCACAGGGTCGGGACGGGCGGGGAGCTGTTTTTT. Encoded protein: CASRLHRVGTGGELFF.

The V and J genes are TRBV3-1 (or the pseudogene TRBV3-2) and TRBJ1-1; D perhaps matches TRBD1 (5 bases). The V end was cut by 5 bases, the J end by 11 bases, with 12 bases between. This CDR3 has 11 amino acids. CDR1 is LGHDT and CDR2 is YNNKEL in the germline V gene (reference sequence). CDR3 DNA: TGTGCCAGCAGCGAAGGGGCTGCCGCTTTCTTT. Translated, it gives CASSEGAAAFF.

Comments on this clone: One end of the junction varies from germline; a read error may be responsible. CDR3 DNA sequence: TGTGCCAGTAGCCGGGCCTGGGACTATGGCTACACCTTC. Encoded protein: CASSRAWDYGYTF. J is TRBJ1-2 and V is TRBV3-1 (or the pseudogene TRBV3-2); D gene uncertain. CDR1 LGHDT and CDR2 YNNKEL come from the germline V gene (reference sequence). CDR3 length: 13 amino acids.

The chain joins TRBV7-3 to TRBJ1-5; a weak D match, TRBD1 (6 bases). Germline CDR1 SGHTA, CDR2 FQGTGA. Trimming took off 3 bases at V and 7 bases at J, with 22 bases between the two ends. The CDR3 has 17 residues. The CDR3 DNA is TGTGCCAGCAGCTTCATATGGTGGACAGCGGCGGGCCAGCCCCAGCATTTT. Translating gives CASSFIWWTAAGQPQHF.

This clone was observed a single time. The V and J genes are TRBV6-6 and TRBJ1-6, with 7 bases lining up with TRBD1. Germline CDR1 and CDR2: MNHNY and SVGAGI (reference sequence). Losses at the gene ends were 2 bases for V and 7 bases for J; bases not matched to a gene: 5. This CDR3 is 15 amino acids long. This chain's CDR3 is CASSYLDRANSPLHF. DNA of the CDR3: TGTGCCAGCAGTTACCTAGACAGGGCCAATTCACCCCTCCACTTT.

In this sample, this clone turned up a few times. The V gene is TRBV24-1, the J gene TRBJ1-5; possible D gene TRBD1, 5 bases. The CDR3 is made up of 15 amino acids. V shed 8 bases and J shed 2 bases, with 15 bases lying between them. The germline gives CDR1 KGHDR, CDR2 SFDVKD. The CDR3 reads CATTLGGRGNQPQHF. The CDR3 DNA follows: TGTGCCACCACCCTGGGGGGGAGGGGCAATCAGCCCCAGCATTTT.

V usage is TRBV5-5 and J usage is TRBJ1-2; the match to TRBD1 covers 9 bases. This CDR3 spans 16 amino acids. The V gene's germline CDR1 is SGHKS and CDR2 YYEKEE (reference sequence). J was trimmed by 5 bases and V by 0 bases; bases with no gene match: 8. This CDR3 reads CASSLASGQGHYGYTF. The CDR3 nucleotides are TGTGCCAGCAGCTTGGCTTCGGGACAGGGTCATTATGGCTACACCTTC.

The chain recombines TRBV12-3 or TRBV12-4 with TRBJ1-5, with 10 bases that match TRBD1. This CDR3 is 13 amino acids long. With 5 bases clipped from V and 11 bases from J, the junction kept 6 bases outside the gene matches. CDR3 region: CASSATGGWSQHF. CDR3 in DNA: TGTGCCAGCAGTGCGACAGGGGGCTGGTCCCAGCATTTT.

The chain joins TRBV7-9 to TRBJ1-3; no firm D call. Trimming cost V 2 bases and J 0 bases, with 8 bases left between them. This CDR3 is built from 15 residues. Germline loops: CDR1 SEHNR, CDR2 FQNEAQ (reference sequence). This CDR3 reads CASSLNLISGNTIYF. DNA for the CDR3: TGTGCCAGCAGCTTAAACCTAATCTCTGGAAACACCATATATTTT.

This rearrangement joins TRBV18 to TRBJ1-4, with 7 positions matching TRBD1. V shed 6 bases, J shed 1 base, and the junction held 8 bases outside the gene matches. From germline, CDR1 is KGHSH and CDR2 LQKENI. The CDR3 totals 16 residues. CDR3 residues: CASSPLPGGTNEKLFF. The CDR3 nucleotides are TGTGCCAGCTCCCCTCTTCCAGGGGGAACTAATGAAAAACTGTTTTTT.

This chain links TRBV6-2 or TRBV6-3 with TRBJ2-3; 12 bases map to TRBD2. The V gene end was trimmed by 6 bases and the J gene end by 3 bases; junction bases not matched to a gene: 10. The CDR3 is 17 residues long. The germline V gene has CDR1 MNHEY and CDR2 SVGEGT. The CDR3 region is CASSPQGLAGSTDTQYF. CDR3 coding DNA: TGTGCCAGCAGCCCTCAAGGACTAGCGGGGTCAACAGATACGCAGTATTTT.

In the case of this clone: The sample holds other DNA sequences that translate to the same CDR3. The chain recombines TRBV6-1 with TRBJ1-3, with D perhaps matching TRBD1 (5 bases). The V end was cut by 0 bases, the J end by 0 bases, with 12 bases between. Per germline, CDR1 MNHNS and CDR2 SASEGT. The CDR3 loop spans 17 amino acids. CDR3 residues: CASSEAHGGSSGNTIYF. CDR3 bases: TGTGCCAGCAGTGAAGCGCATGGGGGGTCCTCTGGAAACACCATATATTTT.

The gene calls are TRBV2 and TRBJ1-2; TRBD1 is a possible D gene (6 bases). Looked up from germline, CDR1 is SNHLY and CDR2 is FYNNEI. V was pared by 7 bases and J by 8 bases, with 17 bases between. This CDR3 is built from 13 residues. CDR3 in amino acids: CASTETGLPGYTF. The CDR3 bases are TGTGCCAGCACGGAAACAGGGCTACCAGGCTACACCTTC.

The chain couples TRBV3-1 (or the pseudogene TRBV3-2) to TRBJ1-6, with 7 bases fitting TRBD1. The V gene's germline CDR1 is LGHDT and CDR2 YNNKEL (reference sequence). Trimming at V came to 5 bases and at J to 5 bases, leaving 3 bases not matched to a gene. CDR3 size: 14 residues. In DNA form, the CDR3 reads TGTGCCAGCAGCGCAGGGGGAGATAATTCACCCCTCCACTTT. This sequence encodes CASSAGGDNSPLHF.

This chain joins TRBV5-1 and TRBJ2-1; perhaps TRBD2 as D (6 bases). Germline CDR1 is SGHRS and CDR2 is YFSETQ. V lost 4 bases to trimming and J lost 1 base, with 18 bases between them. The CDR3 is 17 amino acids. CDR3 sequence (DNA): TGCGCCAGCAGCCCAGACTTTGGGGGAGGTTCCTACAATGAGCAGTTCTTC. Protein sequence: CASSPDFGGGSYNEQFF. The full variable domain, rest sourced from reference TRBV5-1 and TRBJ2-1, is KAGVTQTPRYLIKTRGQQVTLSCSPISGHRSVSWYQQTPGQGLQFLFEYFSETQRNKGNFPGRFSGRQFSNSRSEMNVSTLELGDSALYLCASSPDFGGGSYNEQFFGPGTRLTVL.

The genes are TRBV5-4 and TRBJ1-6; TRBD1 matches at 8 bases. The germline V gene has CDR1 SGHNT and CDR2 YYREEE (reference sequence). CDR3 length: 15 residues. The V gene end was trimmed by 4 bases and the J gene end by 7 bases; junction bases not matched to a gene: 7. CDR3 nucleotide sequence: TGTGCCAGCAGCCCCCAGACAGGGGCCAATTCACCCCTCCACTTT. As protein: CASSPQTGANSPLHF.

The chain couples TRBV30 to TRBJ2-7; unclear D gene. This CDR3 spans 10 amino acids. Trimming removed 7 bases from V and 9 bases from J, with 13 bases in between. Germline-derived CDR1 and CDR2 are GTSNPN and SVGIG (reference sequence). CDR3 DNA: TGTGCCTCCAATTGGAGTCGGCAGTACTTC. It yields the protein CASNWSRQYF.

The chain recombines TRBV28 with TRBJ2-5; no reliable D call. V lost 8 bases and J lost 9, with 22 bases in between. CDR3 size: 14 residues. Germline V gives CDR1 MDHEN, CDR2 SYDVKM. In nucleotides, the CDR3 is TGTGCCAGCTTAGAGGATTCGCGTATCCAATCCCAGTACTTC. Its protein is CASLEDSRIQSQYF.

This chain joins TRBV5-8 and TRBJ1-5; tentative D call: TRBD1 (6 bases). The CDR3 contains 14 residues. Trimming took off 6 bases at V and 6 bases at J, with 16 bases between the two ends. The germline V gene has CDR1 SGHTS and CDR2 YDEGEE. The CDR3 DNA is TGTGCCAGCAAAGGATTACAGGGAAGTCAGCCCCAGCATTTT. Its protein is CASKGLQGSQPQHF.

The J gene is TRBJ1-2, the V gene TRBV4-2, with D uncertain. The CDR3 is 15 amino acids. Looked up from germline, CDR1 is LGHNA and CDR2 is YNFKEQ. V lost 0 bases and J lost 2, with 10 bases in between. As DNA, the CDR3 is TGTGCCAGCAGCCAAGATCTGGCCCCAAACTATGGCTACACCTTC. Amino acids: CASSQDLAPNYGYTF.

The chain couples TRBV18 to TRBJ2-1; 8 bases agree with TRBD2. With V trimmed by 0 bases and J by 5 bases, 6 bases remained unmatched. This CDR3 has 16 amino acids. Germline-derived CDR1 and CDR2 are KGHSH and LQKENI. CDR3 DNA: TGTGCCAGCTCACCACCGCAACTAGCGGCGAACAATGAGCAGTTCTTC. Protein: CASSPPQLAANNEQFF.

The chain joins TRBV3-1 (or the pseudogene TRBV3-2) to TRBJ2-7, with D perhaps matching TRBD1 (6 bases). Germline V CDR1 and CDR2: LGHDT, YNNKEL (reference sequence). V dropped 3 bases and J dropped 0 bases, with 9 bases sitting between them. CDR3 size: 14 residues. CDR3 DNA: TGTGCCAGCAGCCATGACAGGAGCTCCTACGAGCAGTACTTC. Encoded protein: CASSHDRSSYEQYF.

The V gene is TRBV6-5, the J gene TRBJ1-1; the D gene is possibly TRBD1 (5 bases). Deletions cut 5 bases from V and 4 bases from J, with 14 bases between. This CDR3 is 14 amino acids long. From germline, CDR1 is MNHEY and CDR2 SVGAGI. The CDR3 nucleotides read TGTGCCAGCAGTCGCGGGGGGGTCGGCACTGAAGCTTTCTTT. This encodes CASSRGGVGTEAFF.

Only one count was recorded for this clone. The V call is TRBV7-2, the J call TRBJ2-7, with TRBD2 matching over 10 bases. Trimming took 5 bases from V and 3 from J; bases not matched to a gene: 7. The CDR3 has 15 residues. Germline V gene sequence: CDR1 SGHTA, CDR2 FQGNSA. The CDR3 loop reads CASSMIAGGYYEQYF. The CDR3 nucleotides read TGTGCCAGCAGCATGATAGCGGGAGGCTACTACGAGCAGTACTTC.

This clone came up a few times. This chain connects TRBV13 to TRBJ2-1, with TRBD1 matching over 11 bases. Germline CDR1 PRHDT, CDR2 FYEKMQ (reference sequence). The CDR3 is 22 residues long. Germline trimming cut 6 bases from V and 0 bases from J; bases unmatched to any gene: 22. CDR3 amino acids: CASRRSSWAGQGEDSSYNEQFF. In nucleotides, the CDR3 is TGTGCCAGCAGAAGGAGTTCTTGGGCGGGACAGGGGGAAGATTCCTCCTACAATGAGCAGTTCTTC.

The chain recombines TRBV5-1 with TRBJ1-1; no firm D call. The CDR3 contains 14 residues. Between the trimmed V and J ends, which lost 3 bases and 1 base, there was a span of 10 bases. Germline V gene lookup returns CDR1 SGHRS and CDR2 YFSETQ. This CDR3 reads CASSSQQKNTEAFF. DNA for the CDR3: TGCGCCAGCAGCTCGCAACAGAAGAACACTGAAGCTTTCTTT. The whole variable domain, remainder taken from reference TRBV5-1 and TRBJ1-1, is KAGVTQTPRYLIKTRGQQVTLSCSPISGHRSVSWYQQTPGQGLQFLFEYFSETQRNKGNFPGRFSGRQFSNSRSEMNVSTLELGDSALYLCASSSQQKNTEAFFGQGTRLTVV.

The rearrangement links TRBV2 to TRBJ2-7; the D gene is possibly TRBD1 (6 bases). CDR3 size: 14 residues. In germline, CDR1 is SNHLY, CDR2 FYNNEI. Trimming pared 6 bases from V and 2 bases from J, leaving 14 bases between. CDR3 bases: TGTGCCAGCAGCGAAAACAGGGATCCCTACGAGCAGTACTTC. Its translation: CASSENRDPYEQYF.